Detailed here is one T cell receptor (beta chain). This clonotype came up many times. Its antigen remains undetermined. No clone much larger than this one lies a single base away; base qualities are absent. This sample stems from a study of early T cells in non-severe SARS-CoV-2 infection (dated by TCRdb to the early 2020s). Broadly, across the study: TCR sequencing used bulk RNA from unsorted whole blood, so alpha and beta chains could not be paired.

The CDR1 and CDR2 encoded by the germline V gene are SQVTM and ANQGSEA. The CDR3 has 15 amino acids, counting the end cysteine and phenylalanine. The kept DNA is CDR3 alone, 45 bases in frame from the first base. Here V drops 3 bases and J drops 4 bases, and the junction holds 9 bases not matched to any gene. This was a case-control study nested in a cohort of healthcare workers in London, UK, who had nasopharyngeal swab PCR tests and blood samples taken every week. Healthcare workers were enrolled in the week of the UK lockdown, from 23 to 31 March 2020, and were followed every week for up to 16 weeks. Library creation used 5' RACE. Sequencing instrument: NextSeq 500. The TCR library protocol attached unique molecular identifiers to individual cDNA molecules to correct for sequencing error and PCR bias. Both TCR alpha and beta chains were sequenced, and tight co-correlation was observed between alpha and beta sequence abundances in each sample. Regarding the original processing steps: Decombinator V4 was used to annotate TCR sequences for V gene, J gene and CDR3. Expanded TCRs were defined as changing significantly between any two time points under a Poisson model with p below 0.0001. TCR abundances were normalised to the total number of TCRs sequenced per sample and expressed as counts per million. TRAV1-2 paired with TRAJ12, TRAJ20 or TRAJ33 defined MAIT TCRs, while TRAV10 paired with TRAJ18 defined iNKT TCRs. VDJdb, accessed on 1 November 2021, was searched for TCRs annotated for CMV, EBV and SARS-CoV-2, and TCRs annotated for more than one antigen were excluded. TCRdb reworked the public reads: Q25 trimming with fastp, MiXCR clone assembly, productive beta chains retained. Rows are unified per CDR3 protein, each entry keeping the most common DNA and genes. For this entry, the V and J calls and clone size follow TCRdb and not the study's own pipeline. Within this sample are tens of thousands of distinct CDR3 sequences, with about 12% of them counted one time only. The biggest ten clones account for about 1.3% of the sample.

Study-level results and caveats: VDJdb matching was skewed toward anti-spike CD8 responses, so virus-specific expansions were likely underestimated and private and CD4 specificities were missed.

The material sequenced was whole blood, taken at baseline. Here the chain combines TRBV29-1 and TRBJ2-3, with 8 junctional bases fitting TRBD1. The receptor was isolated from an adult who was a healthcare worker with PCR-confirmed SARS-CoV-2 infection or an uninfected control (not recorded which). CDR3 reads: CSVEYVRGRSDTQYF. At the DNA level, the sequence is TGCAGCGTTGAGTATGTCAGGGGGCGGTCAGATACGCAGTATTTT.